This T cell receptor (beta chain) was retrieved from a study of blood T cell repertoires in COVID-19. Overall study context: Samples of COVID-19 (acute and convalescent) were obtained from the United States, Italy and Spain. PBMCs, B-cell-depleted T cells, or T cells provided the cDNA or gDNA that made up the material.

CDR1 and CDR2 (germline): SGHNT, YENEEA. The V end lost 8 bases, the J end lost 5 bases, and 18 bases lay between the germline ends. The CDR3 contains 14 residues. Original analysis: Amplification with reference gene primers provided the estimates of nucleated cell counts. Method: immunoSEQ multiplex PCR; TCRdb's copy keeps in-frame clones and lacks some. Clone size and the V and J calls come from that table; the DNA yielded D and trimming. The sample holds 200,000 or so clones, 80% to 90% seen once. This chain uses TRBV11-3 with TRBJ1-1; a weak D match, TRBD1 (5 bases). This TCR came from a man aged 70-80 years with active or convalescent COVID-19. Sequencing was done on a sample of peripheral blood. The DNA of the CDR3 is TGTGCCAGCCCATACGGCGGGGGGAAGACTGAAGCTTTCTTT. Amino acids: CASPYGGGKTEAFF.